This passage covers 5 T cell receptor beta chains from one sample sequenced in a study of blood T cell repertoires in COVID-19. Some clones are missing from TCRdb's copy, which holds only in-frame ones; the method was immunoSEQ multiplex PCR. The sample gives about 70,000 clones, around 86% of which show up once; less than 3% is in the top ten. Sequencing input: peripheral blood. The receptors come from a man at least 80 years old with acute or convalescent COVID-19.

The chain joins TRBV29-1 to TRBJ1-1; 7 positions agree with TRBD1. The CDR3 extends over 16 amino acids. The V segment lost 6 bases and the J segment 3 bases; nucleotides outside the gene matches: 16. Germline CDR1 SQVTM, CDR2 ANQGSEA. The CDR3 DNA reads TGCAGCGTGGGTTACCGGGACAGAGGGTGGGACACTGAAGCTTTCTTT. The encoded protein is CSVGYRDRGWDTEAFF.

J is TRBJ2-3 and V is TRBV24-1; the match to TRBD1 covers 7 bases. The junction had 4 bases not matched to a gene; V was cut back by 0 bases and J by 2 bases. There are 16 residues in the CDR3. Germline V gene data show CDR1 as KGHDR and CDR2 as SFDVKD. DNA of the CDR3: TGTGCCACCAGTGATTTGAGGACAGGAGCCACAGATACGCAGTATTTT. Translated, it gives CATSDLRTGATDTQYF.

The rearrangement uses TRBV6-2 or TRBV6-3 and TRBJ2-5, with D tentatively TRBD1 (5 bases). This CDR3 contains 14 residues. Germline lookup yields CDR1 MNHEY and CDR2 SVGEGT. V gave up 2 bases and J gave up 2 bases, with 9 bases separating them. The DNA of the CDR3 is TGTGCCAGCAGTTACACGGCAGGGCAAGAGACCCAGTACTTC. This translates into CASSYTAGQETQYF.

The chain couples TRBV19 to TRBJ1-1; TRBD1 matches at 10 bases. Trimming at V came to 4 bases and at J to 5 bases, leaving 7 bases not matched to a gene. This CDR3 contains 15 residues. Looked up from germline, CDR1 is LNHDA and CDR2 is SQIVND (reference sequence). The CDR3 loop is CASSTRQGAFTEAFF. The DNA for the CDR3 is TGTGCCAGTAGTACTCGACAGGGGGCCTTTACTGAAGCTTTCTTT.

This chain uses TRBV2 with TRBJ1-6; D remains unclear. The V end lost 1 base, the J end lost 6 bases, and 4 bases lay between the germline ends. This CDR3 region has 13 residues. Germline V gene data show CDR1 as SNHLY and CDR2 as FYNNEI. The CDR3 reads CASSEEANSPLHF. CDR3 DNA sequence: TGTGCCAGCAGTGAAGAAGCTAATTCACCCCTCCACTTT.